These 13 T cell receptor beta chains were sequenced from one sample in a study of vaccination effects on CD4 cells after COVID-19. These receptors have no identified antigens. CD4+ T cells specific for antigen were expanded with viral peptide pools by the ViraFEST assay before sequencing. Isolation of CD4+ T cells took place after 10 days of culture. Negative nucleocapsid antibody tests before and after vaccination confirmed no previous SARS-CoV-2 infection. The assay was immunoSEQ multiplex PCR, and TCRdb's table has in-frame clones only and misses some. The table shows about 68,000 clones, with over 70% occurring only once. The material sequenced was CD4+ T cells from PBMCs cultured with SARS-CoV-2 spike peptides, taken before COVID-19 vaccination. All receptors derive from a human donor who received a COVID-19 vaccine.

This clone was observed once. The V gene is TRBV24-1, the J gene TRBJ2-3; maybe TRBD2 (6 bases). There are 11 residues in the CDR3. With 10 bases removed from V and 5 bases from J, the gap between germline ends came to 9 bases. Germline V CDR1 and CDR2: KGHDR, SFDVKD. CDR3 nucleotides: TGTGCCACGGCGCGGGGAGATACGCAGTATTTT. Its translation: CATARGDTQYF.

The chain employs TRBV28 and TRBJ2-6, with unresolved D. Trimming removed 3 bases at V and 2 bases at J, with 2 bases between. The CDR3 covers 13 residues. Germline CDR1 and CDR2: MDHEN and SYDVKM. CDR3 protein: CASSFPGANVLTF. The CDR3 DNA sequence: TGTGCCAGCAGTTTCCCTGGGGCCAACGTCCTGACTTTC.

The chain joins TRBV3-1 (or the pseudogene TRBV3-2) to TRBJ2-2, with 7 bases aligning to TRBD1. This CDR3 is 16 amino acids long. Per the germline V gene, CDR1 is LGHDT and CDR2 is YNNKEL (reference sequence). J gave up 4 bases and V 3 bases, and 8 bases lay outside the gene matches. DNA of the CDR3: TGTGCCAGCAGCCAGATCAGGGGGTCGGTCACCGGGGAGCTGTTTTTT. This encodes CASSQIRGSVTGELFF.

V usage is TRBV29-1 and J usage is TRBJ1-1; perhaps TRBD1 as D (6 bases). Trimming cost V 6 bases and J 10 bases, with 15 bases left between them. In germline, CDR1 is SQVTM, CDR2 ANQGSEA. This CDR3 has 11 residues. This chain's CDR3 is CSVETFRGAFF. In DNA, the CDR3 is TGCAGCGTGGAGACTTTCAGGGGAGCTTTCTTT.

The chain carries TRBV6-6 and TRBJ1-4; D possibly corresponds to TRBD1 (5 bases). The V gene lost 0 bases and the J gene lost 5 bases, with 10 bases spanning the gap. Germline V gives CDR1 MNHNY, CDR2 SVGAGI (reference sequence). CDR3 size: 15 residues. The CDR3 here is CASSYSQGRNEKLFF. The CDR3 region has the DNA TGTGCCAGCAGTTACTCCCAGGGTAGGAATGAAAAACTGTTTTTT.

The rearrangement uses TRBV6-2 or TRBV6-3 and TRBJ2-3, with 15 bases aligning to TRBD2. The CDR3 is made up of 19 amino acids. Germline CDR1 is MNHEY and CDR2 is SVGEGT. V trimming: 5 bases; J trimming: 6 bases; junction bases outside the gene matches: 15. The CDR3, as DNA: TGTGCCAGCAGTCCGGGGTGGGGACTAGCGGGGGGCGCCTCGGATACGCAGTATTTT. Its translation: CASSPGWGLAGGASDTQYF.

This clone was seen only once. The J gene is TRBJ2-6, the V gene TRBV19; D remains unclear. V lost 1 base and J 0 bases, leaving 7 bases between the germline ends. This CDR3 is built from 16 residues. In germline, CDR1 is LNHDA, CDR2 SQIVND (reference sequence). The CDR3 here is CASSIGQNSGANVLTF. The CDR3 DNA follows: TGTGCCAGTAGTATAGGTCAGAACTCTGGGGCCAACGTCCTGACTTTC.

The gene calls are TRBV30 and TRBJ2-2; TRBD1 is a possible D gene (5 bases). Germline V gene sequence: CDR1 GTSNPN, CDR2 SVGIG (reference sequence). The CDR3 runs 12 residues. The V and J ends lost 4 bases and 5 bases respectively, with 8 bases between them. CDR3 sequence: CAWTGPTGELFF. CDR3 coding DNA: TGTGCCTGGACAGGGCCGACCGGGGAGCTGTTTTTT.

A few counts support this clone. The rearrangement links TRBV10-2 to TRBJ2-5, with 12 bases that match TRBD1. This CDR3 comprises 16 residues. V shed 7 bases and J 5 bases; nucleotides not matched to a gene: 11. CDR1 is WSHSY and CDR2 is SAAADI in the germline V gene. The CDR3 DNA sequence: TGCGCCAGCAACCCAACGGGACAGGGGGCCCGGGAGACCCAGTACTTC. Translation gives CASNPTGQGARETQYF.

The rearrangement links TRBV10-1 to TRBJ1-1; 7 nucleotides align to TRBD1. The CDR3 has 13 residues. Per the germline V gene, CDR1 is WNHNN and CDR2 is SYGVQD (reference sequence). V lost 8 bases to trimming and J lost 4 bases; unmatched junction nucleotides: 7. The CDR3 here is CASAAGGSTEAFF. The CDR3 DNA reads TGCGCCAGCGCCGCAGGGGGAAGCACTGAAGCTTTCTTT.

The V call is TRBV9, the J call TRBJ2-7; TRBD2 matches 8 bases. The germline gives CDR1 SGDLS, CDR2 YYNGEE. The CDR3 is 14 residues long. Trimming removed 1 base from V and 4 bases from J; junction bases left unmatched: 4. CDR3 nucleotide sequence: TGTGCCAGCAGCGTAAAAAGCGGGGGTTACGAGCAGTACGTC. The encoded protein is CASSVKSGGYEQYV.

The gene calls are TRBV5-1 and TRBJ2-3, with D perhaps assigned TRBD1 or TRBD2 (6 bases each). Germline V gene lookup returns CDR1 SGHRS and CDR2 YFSETQ. The CDR3 consists of 14 residues. V dropped 4 bases and J dropped 4 bases, with 13 bases sitting between them. In DNA form, the CDR3 reads TGCGCCAGCAGCCCCCAGGGGAGGCCAGATACGCAGTATTTT. Translated, it gives CASSPQGRPDTQYF. The full variable domain, rest sourced from reference TRBV5-1 and TRBJ2-3, is KAGVTQTPRYLIKTRGQQVTLSCSPISGHRSVSWYQQTPGQGLQFLFEYFSETQRNKGNFPGRFSGRQFSNSRSEMNVSTLELGDSALYLCASSPQGRPDTQYFGPGTRLTVL.

The V call is TRBV7-2, the J call TRBJ1-3, with 7 nucleotides matching TRBD1. The CDR3 runs to 19 residues. Germline loops: CDR1 SGHTA, CDR2 FQGNSA. V lost 3 bases to trimming and J lost 1 base; unmatched junction nucleotides: 15. The chain's CDR3 is CASSFFPGTTGRSGNTIYF. The CDR3 DNA reads TGTGCCAGCAGCTTTTTCCCCGGGACGACAGGGCGATCTGGAAACACCATATATTTT. The whole variable domain, remainder taken from reference TRBV7-2 and TRBJ1-3, is GAGVSQSPSNKVTEKGKDVELRCDPISGHTALYWYRQSLGQGLEFLIYFQGNSAPDKSGLPSDRFSAERTGGSVSTLTIQRTQQEDSAVYLCASSFFPGTTGRSGNTIYFGEGSWLTVV.